The 20 T cell receptor beta chains listed next were all sequenced from one sample in a study of T cell repertoires in cytomegalovirus infection. TCRdb re-called the reads through MiXCR, storing one row per CDR3 protein. The sample has around 210,000 distinct CDR3 sequences, 6.5% seen once; the top ten hold about 6.5%. Material for sequencing was PBMCs. These receptors all stem from a human donor in good health (CMV status not recorded). Some clones in this sample may be carry-over from other donors' samples.

This clonotype was recorded many times. The rearrangement uses TRBV19 and TRBJ2-6; no clear D gene. CDR3 length: 15 residues. Germline V gene sequence: CDR1 LNHDA, CDR2 SQIVND (reference sequence). Trimming cost V 6 bases and J 3 bases, with 12 bases left between them. Here the CDR3 reads CASRLSFGGANVLTF. CDR3 DNA: TGTGCCAGTAGGCTCAGTTTTGGTGGGGCCAACGTCCTGACTTTC. Based on the CDR3 plus reference TRBV19 and TRBJ2-6, the full variable domain is DGGITQSPKYLFRKEGQNVTLSCEQNLNHDAMYWYRQDPGQGLRLIYYSQIVNDFQKGDIAEGYSVSREKKESFPLTVTSAQKNPTAFYLCASRLSFGGANVLTFGAGSRLTVL.

In this sample, this clonotype turned up many times. The chain joins TRBV7-2 to TRBJ2-7; D may match TRBD1 or TRBD2 (6 bases each). The germline V gene has CDR1 SGHTA and CDR2 FQGNSA. The CDR3 is 15 residues long. Trimming pared 1 base from V and 2 bases from J, leaving 12 bases between. CDR3 amino acids: CASSLVEGGPYEQYF. The CDR3 region has the DNA TGTGCCAGCAGCTTAGTTGAGGGGGGTCCCTACGAGCAGTACTTC.

In its sample, this clonotype was seen many times. The chain couples TRBV14 to TRBJ2-3; D gene ambiguous. This CDR3 is built from 13 residues. The ends were cut back, 8 bases at V and 1 base at J, with 10 bases in the middle. The germline gives CDR1 SGHDN, CDR2 FVKESK. The CDR3 DNA follows: TGTGCCAGCGAATCTGGCGGCACAGATACGCAGTATTTT. The encoded protein is CASESGGTDTQYF.

The table lists this clonotype with many counts. The J gene is TRBJ1-5, the V gene TRBV4-3; no firm D call. With 0 bases removed from V and 3 bases from J, the gap between germline ends came to 9 bases. Germline CDR1 LGHNA, CDR2 YSLEER. CDR3 length: 15 amino acids. The CDR3 loop reads CASSQDRRNNQPQHF. As DNA, the CDR3 is TGCGCCAGCAGCCAAGATAGGAGAAACAATCAGCCCCAGCATTTT.

This clonotype has a count of ten or more. Given a much more abundant clone one base away, this may be a read error. V usage is TRBV7-2 and J usage is TRBJ1-5; unclear D gene. V lost 5 bases and J lost 2, with 7 bases in between. The CDR3 is 13 amino acids. Germline CDR1 and CDR2: SGHTA and FQGNSA. This CDR3 is CASSTNGNQPQHF. The CDR3, as DNA: TGTGCCAGCAGCACCAATGGCAATCAGCCCCAGCATTTT. Full variable domain (missing parts from reference TRBV7-2 and TRBJ1-5): GAGVSQSPSNKVTEKGKDVELRCDPISGHTALYWYRQSLGQGLEFLIYFQGNSAPDKSGLPSDRFSAERTGGSVSTLTIQRTQQEDSAVYLCASSTNGNQPQHFGDGTRLSIL.

There are many counts of this clonotype. The rearrangement uses TRBV5-4 and TRBJ2-3; 10 bases agree with TRBD1. The CDR3 is made up of 15 amino acids. Germline V gene lookup returns CDR1 SGHNT and CDR2 YYREEE (reference sequence). J lost 8 bases, V lost 0 bases, and 6 bases had no gene match. The CDR3 region is CASSLGDRGLGTQYF. Here the CDR3 DNA reads TGTGCCAGCAGCTTGGGGGACAGGGGTTTAGGTACGCAGTATTTT. Full variable domain (rest looked up from reference TRBV5-4 and TRBJ2-3): ETGVTQSPTHLIKTRGQQVTLRCSSQSGHNTVSWYQQALGQGPQFIFQYYREEENGRGNFPPRFSGLQFPNYSSELNVNALELDDSALYLCASSLGDRGLGTQYFGPGTRLTVL.

This clonotype has a count of ten or more. J is TRBJ1-1 and V is TRBV18; D unresolved. The CDR3 consists of 14 residues. Germline V gives CDR1 KGHSH, CDR2 LQKENI. Trimming stripped 2 bases from V and 4 bases from J, with 11 bases between. This chain's CDR3 is CASSPEAGATEAFF. CDR3 DNA sequence: TGTGCCAGCTCACCAGAAGCCGGAGCCACTGAAGCTTTCTTT.

This chain joins TRBV6-5 and TRBJ2-2; D unclear. CDR1 is MNHEY and CDR2 is SVGAGI in the germline V gene. This CDR3 spans 16 amino acids. The V gene lost 0 bases and the J gene lost 6 bases, with 14 bases spanning the gap. The CDR3 loop is CASSYSNLPGAGELFF. The CDR3 region has the DNA TGTGCCAGCAGTTACTCGAATCTGCCCGGTGCCGGGGAGCTGTTTTTT.

This clonotype came up many times. This chain joins TRBV7-2 and TRBJ2-5; 7 bases fit TRBD2. V gave up 0 bases and J gave up 4 bases; unmatched junction bases: 5. The CDR3 consists of 15 residues. CDR1 is SGHTA and CDR2 is FQGNSA in the germline V gene. The CDR3 DNA reads TGTGCCAGCAGCTTAGCGCAGCGGGGTGGAGAGACCCAGTACTTC. Protein: CASSLAQRGGETQYF.

This clonotype was found many times. The V gene is TRBV7-2, the J gene TRBJ1-2; D unclear. CDR1 and CDR2 from the germline V gene are SGHTA and FQGNSA. The CDR3 is 14 amino acids. V lost 1 base, J lost 4 bases, and 10 bases lay in between. CDR3 nucleotides: TGTGCCAGCAGCTTAGAAAGAAACCTCTATGGCTACACCTTC. Translated: CASSLERNLYGYTF. Filled out from reference TRBV7-2 and TRBJ1-2, the complete variable domain reads GAGVSQSPSNKVTEKGKDVELRCDPISGHTALYWYRQSLGQGLEFLIYFQGNSAPDKSGLPSDRFSAERTGGSVSTLTIQRTQQEDSAVYLCASSLERNLYGYTFGSGTRLTVV.

This clonotype has at least ten counts. CDR3 sequence reads: CASSLNQGREETQYF. In DNA form, the CDR3 reads TGTGCCAGCAGCTTAAATCAGGGCCGAGAAGAGACCCAGTACTTC. This chain joins TRBV7-8 and TRBJ2-5, with D tentatively TRBD1 (5 bases). V lost 2 bases, J lost 3 bases, and 13 bases lay in between. The CDR3 is made up of 15 amino acids. The germline V gene encodes CDR1 SGHVS and CDR2 FQNEAQ.

This clonotype was recorded many times. The CDR3 bases are TGTGCCAGCACCCTAGGACAGGGGGAAGCACTTGGGAACCATTCACCCCTCCACTTT. As protein: CASTLGQGEALGNHSPLHF. The genes are TRBV2 and TRBJ1-6, with 10 bases aligning to TRBD1. The CDR3 is made up of 19 amino acids. The germline gives CDR1 SNHLY, CDR2 FYNNEI. Losses at the gene ends were 7 bases for V and 8 bases for J; bases not matched to a gene: 20. Using reference TRBV2 and TRBJ1-6 for the parts outside the CDR3, the full variable domain is EPEVTQTPSHQVTQMGQEVILRCVPISNHLYFYWYRQILGQKVEFLVSFYNNEISEKSEIFDDQFSVERPDGSNFTLKIRSTKLEDSAMYFCASTLGQGEALGNHSPLHFGNGTRLTVT.

This clonotype occurred many times. The chain carries TRBV10-3 and TRBJ1-1; D is possibly TRBD1 (5 bases). Trimming pared 7 bases from V and 5 bases from J, leaving 20 bases between. The CDR3 runs 15 residues. CDR1 and CDR2 (germline): ENHRY, SYGVKD. This chain's CDR3 is CAITSAEGIGTEAFF. Written as DNA, the CDR3 is TGTGCCATCACCTCCGCGGAGGGGATTGGGACTGAAGCTTTCTTT.

This clonotype was counted at least ten times. The V gene is TRBV6-2 or TRBV6-3, the J gene TRBJ2-3; tentatively, D is TRBD1 or TRBD2 (5 bases each). Trimming took off 6 bases at V and 4 bases at J, with 11 bases between the two ends. The length of the CDR3 is 13 residues. The V gene's germline CDR1 is MNHEY and CDR2 SVGEGT. The CDR3, as DNA: TGTGCCAGCAGACCCGGGACGGCAGATACGCAGTATTTT. Translated: CASRPGTADTQYF.

This clonotype has a count of ten or more. The J gene is TRBJ2-3, the V gene TRBV5-1; D is perhaps TRBD2 (6 bases). This CDR3 spans 14 amino acids. Trimming stripped 1 base from V and 4 bases from J, with 10 bases between. In germline, CDR1 is SGHRS, CDR2 YFSETQ. The CDR3 DNA sequence: TGCGCCAGCAGCTTGAGACTAGAAGCAGATACGCAGTATTTT. Translated: CASSLRLEADTQYF.

This chain uses TRBV19 with TRBJ2-4; perhaps TRBD1 as D (6 bases). Per germline, CDR1 LNHDA and CDR2 SQIVND (reference sequence). The CDR3 consists of 18 residues. Trimming removed 5 bases from V and 0 bases from J, with 20 bases in between. The DNA for the CDR3 is TGTGCCAGTAGTGTGGGCTTCAGGGGACCCATAGCCAAAAACATTCAGTACTTC. Amino acid sequence: CASSVGFRGPIAKNIQYF.

The chain employs TRBV24-1 and TRBJ2-1; 7 bases fit TRBD1. This CDR3 has 16 residues. V was pared by 2 bases and J by 2 bases, with 5 bases of the junction left unmatched. The germline V gene encodes CDR1 KGHDR and CDR2 SFDVKD. CDR3 in DNA: TGTGCCACCAGTGATTCGAAGGGGGCGGCCTACAATGAGCAGTTCTTC. Its translation: CATSDSKGAAYNEQFF.

This clonotype was counted many times. The rearrangement links TRBV12-3 or TRBV12-4 to TRBJ2-2; D remains ambiguous. V dropped 2 bases and J dropped 1 base, with 8 bases sitting between them. CDR3 length: 15 residues. DNA of the CDR3: TGTGCCAGCAGTTTACGACACAAGAACACCGGGGAGCTGTTTTTT. Its translation is CASSLRHKNTGELFF.

This clonotype was seen only a few times. The chain carries TRBV6-6 and TRBJ2-5; no reliable D call. This CDR3 has 12 residues. Germline V gives CDR1 MNHNY, CDR2 SVGAGI (reference sequence). The V end lost 2 bases, the J end lost 5 bases, and 6 bases lay between the germline ends. The CDR3 reads CASSYGAETQYF. CDR3 bases: TGTGCCAGCAGTTACGGAGCGGAGACCCAGTACTTC.

This clonotype was seen at least ten times. V and J are TRBV29-1 and TRBJ2-7; 12 bases fit TRBD1. Trimming at V came to 7 bases and at J to 7 bases, leaving 5 bases not matched to a gene. This CDR3 has 12 residues. The germline CDR1 and CDR2 sequences are SQVTM and ANQGSEA. The CDR3 sequence: CSGGQGAGEQYF. In DNA, the CDR3 is TGCAGCGGGGGACAGGGGGCAGGAGAGCAGTACTTC.